Sequencing of this TCR beta chain was carried out in a study of brain metastases from non-small cell lung cancer. The assay was immunoSEQ multiplex PCR, and TCRdb's table has in-frame clones only and misses some. The data hold 1,500 to 2,000 clones, with 84% observed a single time. Germline assignment: CDR1 SGHVS and CDR2 FNYEAQ. The CDR3 runs to 13 residues. V was trimmed by 3 bases and J by 14 bases, leaving 14 bases between them. The genes are TRBV7-6 and TRBJ1-6; possible D gene TRBD1, 5 bases. Sequencing was carried out using primary lung tumor tissue. This receptor was obtained from a donor aged 40 or older with non-small cell lung cancer. Written as DNA, the CDR3 is TGTGCCAGCAGCTTGGAGGGACTGGGAGCCCTCCACTTT. It translates to CASSLEGLGALHF.